This T cell receptor beta chain was captured in a study of cytomegalovirus exposure and HLA in healthy donors. The PCR had 60 Vbeta and 13 Jbeta primers. Some clones are missing from TCRdb's copy, which holds only in-frame ones; the method was immunoSEQ multiplex PCR. Seen in this sample are about 110,000 clones; the ten most common clones hold approximately 6.2%. This receptor was identified in a man in his forties in good health and CMV-seropositive. The sequenced sample was PBMCs.

This CDR3 is CASIEGTLGLAGLGNEQFF. As DNA, the CDR3 is TGCGCCAGCATCGAGGGGACGTTGGGACTAGCGGGACTCGGCAATGAGCAGTTCTTC. The gene calls are TRBV5-1 and TRBJ2-1, with 13 bases lining up with TRBD2. The CDR3 totals 19 residues. Germline lookup yields CDR1 SGHRS and CDR2 YFSETQ. V shed 6 bases, J shed 6 bases, and the junction held 18 bases outside the gene matches. The whole variable domain, filled in from reference TRBV5-1 and TRBJ2-1, reads KAGVTQTPRYLIKTRGQQVTLSCSPISGHRSVSWYQQTPGQGLQFLFEYFSETQRNKGNFPGRFSGRQFSNSRSEMNVSTLELGDSALYLCASIEGTLGLAGLGNEQFFGPGTRLTVL.